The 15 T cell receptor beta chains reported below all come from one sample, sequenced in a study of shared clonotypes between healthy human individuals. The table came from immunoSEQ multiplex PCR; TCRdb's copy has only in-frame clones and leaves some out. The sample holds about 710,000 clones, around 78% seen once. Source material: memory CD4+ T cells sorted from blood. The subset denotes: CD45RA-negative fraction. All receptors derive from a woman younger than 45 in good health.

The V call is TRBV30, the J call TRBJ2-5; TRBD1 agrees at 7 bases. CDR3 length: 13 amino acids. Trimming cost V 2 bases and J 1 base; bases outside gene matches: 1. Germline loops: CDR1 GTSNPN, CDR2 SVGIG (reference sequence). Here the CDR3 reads CAWSRQGQETQYF. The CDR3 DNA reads TGTGCCTGGAGTCGACAGGGCCAAGAGACCCAGTACTTC. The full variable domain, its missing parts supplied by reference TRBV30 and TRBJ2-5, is SQTIHQWPATLVQPVGSPLSLECTVEGTSNPNLYWYRQAAGRGLQLLFYSVGIGQISSEVPQNLSASRPQDRQFILSSKKLLLSDSGFYLCAWSRQGQETQYFGPGTRLLVL.

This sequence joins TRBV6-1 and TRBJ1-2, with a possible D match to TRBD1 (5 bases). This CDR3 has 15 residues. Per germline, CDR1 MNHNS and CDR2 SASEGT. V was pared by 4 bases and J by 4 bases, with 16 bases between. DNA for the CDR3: TGTGCCAGCAGTGCAAAAACAGGTTTCGGCTATGGCTACACCTTC. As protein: CASSAKTGFGYGYTF.

The CDR3 protein is CASSSAGGRSYNEQFF. The CDR3 nucleotides are TGTGCCAGCAGTTCAGCGGGAGGTCGCTCCTACAATGAGCAGTTCTTC. The chain uses TRBV27 and TRBJ2-1; TRBD2 aligns across 9 bases. Germline values: CDR1 MNHEY, CDR2 SMNVEV (reference sequence). Trimming at V came to 4 bases and at J to 0 bases, leaving 4 bases not matched to a gene. The CDR3 has 16 amino acids.

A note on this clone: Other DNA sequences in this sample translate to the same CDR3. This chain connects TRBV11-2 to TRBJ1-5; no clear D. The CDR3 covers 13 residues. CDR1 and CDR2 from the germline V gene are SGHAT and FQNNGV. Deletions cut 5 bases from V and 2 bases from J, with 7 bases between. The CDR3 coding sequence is TGTGCCAGCAGCGTGGACGGCAATCAGCCCCAGCATTTT. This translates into CASSVDGNQPQHF.

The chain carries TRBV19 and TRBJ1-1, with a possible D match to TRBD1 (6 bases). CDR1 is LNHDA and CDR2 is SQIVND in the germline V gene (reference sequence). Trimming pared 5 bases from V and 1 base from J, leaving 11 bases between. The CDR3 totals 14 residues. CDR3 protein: CASSDDRWNTEAFF. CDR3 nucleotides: TGTGCCAGTAGTGATGACAGGTGGAACACTGAAGCTTTCTTT.

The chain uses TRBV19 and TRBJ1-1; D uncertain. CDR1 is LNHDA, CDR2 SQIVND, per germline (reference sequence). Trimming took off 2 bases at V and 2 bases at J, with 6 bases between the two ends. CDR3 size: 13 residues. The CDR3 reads CASSIMFNTEAFF. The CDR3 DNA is TGTGCCAGTAGTATAATGTTTAACACTGAAGCTTTCTTT.

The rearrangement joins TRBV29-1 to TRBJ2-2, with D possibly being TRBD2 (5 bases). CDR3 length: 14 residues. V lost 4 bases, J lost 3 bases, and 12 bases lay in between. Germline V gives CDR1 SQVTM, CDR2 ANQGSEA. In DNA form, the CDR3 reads TGCAGCGTTGTTCCGGGAATCGACACCGGGGAGCTGTTTTTT. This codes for CSVVPGIDTGELFF.

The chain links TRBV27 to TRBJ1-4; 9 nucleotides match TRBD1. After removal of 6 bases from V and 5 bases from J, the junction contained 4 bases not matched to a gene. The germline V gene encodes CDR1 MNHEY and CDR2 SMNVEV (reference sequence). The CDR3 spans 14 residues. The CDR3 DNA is TGTGCCAGCAGCTCGGGACAGGGAAATGAAAAACTGTTTTTT. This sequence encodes CASSSGQGNEKLFF. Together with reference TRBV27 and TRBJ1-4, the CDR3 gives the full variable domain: EAQVTQNPRYLITVTGKKLTVTCSQNMNHEYMSWYRQDPGLGLRQIYYSMNVEVTDKGDVPEGYKVSRKEKRNFPLILESPSPNQTSLYFCASSSGQGNEKLFFGSGTQLSVL.

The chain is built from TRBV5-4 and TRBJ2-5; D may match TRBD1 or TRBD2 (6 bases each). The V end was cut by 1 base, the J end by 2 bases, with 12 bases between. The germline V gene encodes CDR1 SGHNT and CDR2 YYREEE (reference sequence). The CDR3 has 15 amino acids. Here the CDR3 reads CASSLNREEQETQYF. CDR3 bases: TGTGCCAGCAGCTTGAACAGGGAGGAACAAGAGACCCAGTACTTC.

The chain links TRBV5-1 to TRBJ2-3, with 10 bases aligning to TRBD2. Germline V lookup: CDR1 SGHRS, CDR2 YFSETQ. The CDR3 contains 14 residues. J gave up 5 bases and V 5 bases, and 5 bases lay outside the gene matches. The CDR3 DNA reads TGCGCCAGCAGGGACCTAGCGGGAGTAGATACGCAGTATTTT. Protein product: CASRDLAGVDTQYF.

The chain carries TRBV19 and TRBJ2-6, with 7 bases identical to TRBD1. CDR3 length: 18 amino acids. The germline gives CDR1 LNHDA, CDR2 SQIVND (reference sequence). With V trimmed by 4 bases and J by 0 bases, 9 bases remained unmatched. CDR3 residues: CASSRPTGASSGANVLTF. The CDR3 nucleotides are TGTGCCAGTAGTAGACCTACAGGGGCGAGCTCTGGGGCCAACGTCCTGACTTTC. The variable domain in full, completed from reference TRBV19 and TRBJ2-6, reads DGGITQSPKYLFRKEGQNVTLSCEQNLNHDAMYWYRQDPGQGLRLIYYSQIVNDFQKGDIAEGYSVSREKKESFPLTVTSAQKNPTAFYLCASSRPTGASSGANVLTFGAGSRLTVL.

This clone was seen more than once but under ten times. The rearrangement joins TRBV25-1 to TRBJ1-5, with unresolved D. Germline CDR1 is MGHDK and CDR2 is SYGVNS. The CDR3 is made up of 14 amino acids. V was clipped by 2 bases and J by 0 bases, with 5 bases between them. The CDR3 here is CASSETDSNQPQHF. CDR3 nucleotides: TGTGCCAGCAGTGAAACCGATAGCAATCAGCCCCAGCATTTT. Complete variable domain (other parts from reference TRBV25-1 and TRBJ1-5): EADIYQTPRYLVIGTGKKITLECSQTMGHDKMYWYQQDPGMELHLIHYSYGVNSTEKGDLSSESTVSRIRTEHFPLTLESARPSHTSQYLCASSETDSNQPQHFGDGTRLSIL.

The CDR3 DNA reads as TGCGCCAGCAGTGGAGCGGGATCGGATGAAAAACTGTTTTTT. It encodes CASSGAGSDEKLFF. The chain recombines TRBV10-1 with TRBJ1-4; no firm D call. Germline-derived CDR1 and CDR2 are WNHNN and SYGVQD (reference sequence). The CDR3 is 14 amino acids. The V end was cut by 4 bases, the J end by 6 bases, with 12 bases between.

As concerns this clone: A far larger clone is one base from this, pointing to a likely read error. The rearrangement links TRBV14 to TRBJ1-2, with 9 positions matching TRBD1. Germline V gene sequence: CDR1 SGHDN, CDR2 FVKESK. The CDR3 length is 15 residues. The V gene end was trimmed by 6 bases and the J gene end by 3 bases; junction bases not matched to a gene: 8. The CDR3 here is CASSLAGTGYYGYTF. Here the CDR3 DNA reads TGTGCCAGCAGTTTGGCCGGGACAGGGTACTATGGCTACACCTTC.

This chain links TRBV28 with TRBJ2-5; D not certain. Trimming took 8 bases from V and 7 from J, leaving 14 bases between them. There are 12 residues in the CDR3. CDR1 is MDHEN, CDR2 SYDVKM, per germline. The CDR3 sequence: CASLGGLGTQYF. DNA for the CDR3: TGTGCCAGCCTGGGTGGCCTGGGGACCCAGTACTTC.